These 31 T cell receptor beta chains were sequenced from one sample in a study of CD8 T cell repertoires and HIV-1 epitope variants. The antigens these receptors bind are not known. TCRdb's table, derived via immunoSEQ multiplex PCR, lists solely in-frame clones and lacks some. The repertoire holds around 3,300 clones, around 70% seen once, with roughly 42% in the top ten. Input material: cultured CD8+ T cells derived from PBMCs. These receptors were collected from a male donor with HIV.

By frequency in the sample, this clone is hyperexpanded. The chain couples TRBV7-2 to TRBJ2-7; the match to TRBD1 covers 7 bases. The CDR3 covers 14 residues. The germline V gene encodes CDR1 SGHTA and CDR2 FQGNSA. The junction had 9 bases not matched to a gene; V was cut back by 3 bases and J by 7 bases. DNA of the CDR3: TGTGCCAGCAGCTTGGGACAGTACCTTCGTGAGCAGTACTTC. The encoded protein is CASSLGQYLREQYF. Full variable domain (remainder filled in from reference TRBV7-2 and TRBJ2-7): GAGVSQSPSNKVTEKGKDVELRCDPISGHTALYWYRQSLGQGLEFLIYFQGNSAPDKSGLPSDRFSAERTGGSVSTLTIQRTQQEDSAVYLCASSLGQYLREQYFGPGTRLTVT.

The rearrangement uses TRBV6-6 and TRBJ1-5; a possible D gene is TRBD1 (6 bases). Germline-derived CDR1 and CDR2 are MNHNY and SVGAGI (reference sequence). With 6 bases removed from V and 2 bases from J, the gap between germline ends came to 14 bases. The CDR3 spans 15 residues. The CDR3 here is CASRSQGLRNQPQHF. In DNA form, the CDR3 reads TGTGCCAGCAGATCACAGGGTTTACGCAATCAGCCCCAGCATTTT.

This clone was seen once. The chain is built from TRBV7-8 and TRBJ2-5, with 12 bases fitting TRBD2. Germline values: CDR1 SGHVS, CDR2 FQNEAQ. This CDR3 has 15 amino acids. The junction had 7 bases not matched to a gene; V was cut back by 7 bases and J by 4 bases. Written as DNA, the CDR3 is TGTGCCAGCACCAGGACTAGCGGGGCTCGAGAGACCCAGTACTTC. Protein: CASTRTSGARETQYF.

The chain carries TRBV5-1 and TRBJ1-1; TRBD1 might be the D (6 bases). Trimming stripped 3 bases from V and 1 base from J, with 16 bases between. Germline CDR1 reads SGHRS; CDR2 reads YFSETQ. CDR3 length equals 16 residues. The CDR3 loop is CASSSTLGARNTEAFF. The DNA of the CDR3 is TGCGCCAGCAGCTCCACCTTGGGGGCGAGGAACACTGAAGCTTTCTTT. Variable domain in full (rest from reference TRBV5-1 and TRBJ1-1): KAGVTQTPRYLIKTRGQQVTLSCSPISGHRSVSWYQQTPGQGLQFLFEYFSETQRNKGNFPGRFSGRQFSNSRSEMNVSTLELGDSALYLCASSSTLGARNTEAFFGQGTRLTVV.

The DNA for the CDR3 is TGTGCCAGCAAGTCAACATACGCGAACACCGGGGAGCTGTTTTTT. It yields the protein CASKSTYANTGELFF. This chain joins TRBV2 and TRBJ2-2; D unclear. This CDR3 region has 15 residues. V was pared by 7 bases and J by 0 bases, with 12 bases between. Germline V lookup: CDR1 SNHLY, CDR2 FYNNEI.

J is TRBJ2-1 and V is TRBV30; D possibly corresponds to TRBD2 (5 bases). The CDR3 is 16 residues long. V lost 2 bases to trimming and J lost 8 bases, with 22 bases between them. Germline V gene data show CDR1 as GTSNPN and CDR2 as SVGIG (reference sequence). Written as DNA, the CDR3 is TGTGCCTGGAGTAACCCCTGGAAGGGAGAAGCCGATGAGCAGTTCTTC. It yields the protein CAWSNPWKGEADEQFF.

This clone was picked up one time. The chain has TRBV7-9 and TRBJ2-1, with D unresolved. The CDR3 loop spans 14 amino acids. Germline V gene data show CDR1 as SEHNR and CDR2 as FQNEAQ (reference sequence). V was trimmed by 4 bases and J by 4 bases, leaving 11 bases between them. The CDR3 loop is CASSSVGPYNEQFF. CDR3 nucleotides: TGTGCCAGCAGCTCCGTCGGACCGTACAATGAGCAGTTCTTC.

Notes on this clone: This is likely an artifact of a read error, given a far larger clone one base away. This rearrangement joins TRBV5-4 to TRBJ1-2, with D unresolved. The V end was cut by 4 bases, the J end by 3 bases, with 19 bases between. Germline CDR1 SGHNT, CDR2 YYREEE (reference sequence). This CDR3 is built from 16 residues. Here the CDR3 DNA reads TGTGCCAGCAGCCAAGATCCCCCAGACTTGGACTATGGCTACACCTTC. Its translation is CASSQDPPDLDYGYTF.

The chain combines TRBV10-3 with TRBJ2-1, with D maybe TRBD1 (5 bases). The germline V and J ends were trimmed by 7 bases and 3 bases, with 13 bases remaining between them. Germline-derived CDR1 and CDR2 are ENHRY and SYGVKD. The CDR3 covers 14 residues. The CDR3 region is CAIIQGFGYNEQFF. The CDR3 bases are TGTGCCATCATCCAGGGTTTCGGCTACAATGAGCAGTTCTTC.

The chain links TRBV30 to TRBJ2-7; D unresolved. This CDR3 has 11 amino acids. CDR1 and CDR2 (germline): GTSNPN, SVGIG (reference sequence). V lost 4 bases, J lost 4 bases, and 8 bases lay in between. The CDR3 spells CAWTREYEQYF. The CDR3 DNA sequence: TGTGCCTGGACTAGGGAATACGAGCAGTACTTC.

This clone was detected only a few times. The rearrangement joins TRBV9 to TRBJ1-1, with a weak D call TRBD1 (5 bases). CDR3 size: 14 residues. V was shortened by 0 bases and J by 4 bases, with 10 bases between the two germline ends. In germline, CDR1 is SGDLS, CDR2 YYNGEE. For the CDR3, the DNA is TGTGCCAGCAGCGTAGAAGGGGAGCCCACTGAAGCTTTCTTT. Protein sequence: CASSVEGEPTEAFF.

The chain recombines TRBV10-3 with TRBJ2-1, with 14 bases lining up with TRBD2. CDR3 length: 17 amino acids. V lost 4 bases to trimming and J lost 7 bases; unmatched junction nucleotides: 9. Germline CDR1 ENHRY, CDR2 SYGVKD. The CDR3 DNA follows: TGTGCCATCAGTGCACTCGAGGGGACTAGCGGGAGAAATGAGCAGTTCTTC. This codes for CAISALEGTSGRNEQFF.

The table lists this clone with a few counts. V usage is TRBV27 and J usage is TRBJ2-4; D is possibly TRBD1 or TRBD2 (5 bases each). The germline gives CDR1 MNHEY, CDR2 SMNVEV (reference sequence). Deletions cut 8 bases from V and 2 bases from J, with 10 bases between. CDR3 size: 13 residues. CDR3 loop: CASSRDPKNIQYF. The DNA for the CDR3 is TGTGCCAGCTCTCGGGACCCCAAAAACATTCAGTACTTC.

The rearrangement links TRBV28 to TRBJ2-5, with a tentative D call TRBD2 (6 bases). There are 17 residues in the CDR3. CDR1 and CDR2 (germline): MDHEN, SYDVKM. V dropped 1 base and J dropped 7 bases, with 22 bases sitting between them. CDR3 sequence: CASSLSWAASAHRTQYF. CDR3 in DNA: TGTGCCAGCAGTTTATCGTGGGCTGCTAGCGCCCATAGGACCCAGTACTTC.

V gene TRBV2 combines with J gene TRBJ2-7, with 7 nucleotides matching TRBD2. The germline V gene has CDR1 SNHLY and CDR2 FYNNEI. V shed 7 bases and J 5 bases; nucleotides not matched to a gene: 14. The CDR3 runs 15 residues. The CDR3 reads CASIGFESSGNEQYF. As DNA, the CDR3 is TGTGCCAGCATTGGATTCGAGTCTAGCGGTAACGAGCAGTACTTC. Full variable domain (outside the CDR3, taken from reference TRBV2 and TRBJ2-7): EPEVTQTPSHQVTQMGQEVILRCVPISNHLYFYWYRQILGQKVEFLVSFYNNEISEKSEIFDDQFSVERPDGSNFTLKIRSTKLEDSAMYFCASIGFESSGNEQYFGPGTRLTVT.

The genes are TRBV7-3 and TRBJ1-1; D is unclear. The ends were cut back, 2 bases at V and 3 bases at J, with 7 bases in the middle. The CDR3 has 13 residues. Germline V gives CDR1 SGHTA, CDR2 FQGTGA. Here the CDR3 reads CASSLWGDTEAFF. CDR3 DNA sequence: TGTGCCAGCAGCTTATGGGGAGACACTGAAGCTTTCTTT.

The chain joins TRBV11-1 to TRBJ2-7; 7 bases are shared with TRBD1. Trimming took 1 base from V and 0 from J; bases not matched to a gene: 0. CDR3 length: 14 residues. Germline CDR1 and CDR2: SGHAT and FQDESV (reference sequence). The CDR3 is CASSLGDSSYEQYF. The CDR3 region has the DNA TGTGCCAGCAGCTTAGGGGACAGCTCCTACGAGCAGTACTTC.

This clone was observed a single time. V and J are TRBV2 and TRBJ2-3, with 7 nucleotides matching TRBD2. The length of the CDR3 is 16 residues. Germline V gene data show CDR1 as SNHLY and CDR2 as FYNNEI. With V trimmed by 4 bases and J by 4 bases, 11 bases remained unmatched. The CDR3 reads CASSVNPAGDPDTQYF. CDR3 in DNA: TGTGCCAGCAGTGTGAATCCTGCGGGAGATCCAGATACGCAGTATTTT.

J is TRBJ2-1 and V is TRBV6-5; the match to TRBD2 covers 11 bases. This CDR3 has 15 amino acids. The germline CDR1 and CDR2 sequences are MNHEY and SVGAGI. V was pared by 7 bases and J by 3 bases, with 5 bases of the junction left unmatched. The CDR3 nucleotides are TGTGCCAGCAACTTACTAGCGGGGGACTACAATGAGCAGTTCTTC. It specifies CASNLLAGDYNEQFF.

The chain combines TRBV28 with TRBJ2-3; D may be TRBD1 (7 bases). Germline values: CDR1 MDHEN, CDR2 SYDVKM. This CDR3 has 17 residues. The V end lost 3 bases, the J end lost 2 bases, and 18 bases lay between the germline ends. CDR3 sequence: CASSLEGTDSFTDTQYF. The CDR3 coding sequence is TGTGCCAGCAGTTTGGAGGGGACAGACTCATTCACAGATACGCAGTATTTT.

The gene calls are TRBV19 and TRBJ2-3; D is tentatively TRBD1 or TRBD2 (5 bases each). From germline, CDR1 is LNHDA and CDR2 SQIVND (reference sequence). The CDR3 contains 13 residues. Trimming removed 6 bases from V and 2 bases from J, with 9 bases in between. This CDR3 reads CASRPGPTDTQYF. The CDR3 nucleotides are TGTGCCAGTAGACCGGGGCCCACAGATACGCAGTATTTT.

Points on this clone: The junction departs from germline at one end; a sequencing error may be responsible. The chain carries TRBV5-6 and TRBJ2-7; 7 bases align to TRBD1. Germline V gene sequence: CDR1 SGHDT, CDR2 YYEEEE. The CDR3 consists of 15 residues. The CDR3 DNA sequence: TGTGCCAGCAGCTTAATTACGGGGACAGCCCCACCAGGAGGCTTC. As protein: CASSLITGTAPPGGF. Full variable domain (missing parts from reference TRBV5-6 and TRBJ2-7): DAGVTQSPTHLIKTRGQQVTLRCSPKSGHDTVSWYQQALGQGPQFIFQYYEEEERQRGNFPDRFSGHQFPNYSSELNVNALLLGDSALYLCASSLITGTAPPGGFGPGTRLTVT.

The chain couples TRBV19 to TRBJ2-7; TRBD1 or TRBD2 may be the D gene (5 bases each). The V end lost 5 bases, the J end lost 5 bases, and 19 bases lay between the germline ends. The CDR3 extends over 15 amino acids. Per germline, CDR1 LNHDA and CDR2 SQIVND (reference sequence). The CDR3 DNA sequence: TGTGCCAGTAGTCAAGGAAGGGGCGGGCGGGACGAGCAGTACTTC. Protein: CASSQGRGGRDEQYF.

The chain combines TRBV4-1 with TRBJ2-7; D tentatively fits TRBD1 or TRBD2 (6 bases each). Trimming shortened V by 4 bases and J by 5 bases, and 15 bases separated the two germline ends. CDR3 length: 14 residues. Germline V CDR1 and CDR2: MGHRA, YSYEKL. CDR3 in amino acids: CASSRGGLADEQYF. The DNA for the CDR3 is TGCGCCAGCAGCCGAGGGGGGCTAGCTGACGAGCAGTACTTC.

J is TRBJ2-2 and V is TRBV5-6, with no clear D. The CDR3 has 14 amino acids. Deletions cut 0 bases from V and 2 bases from J, with 5 bases between. Germline CDR1 SGHDT, CDR2 YYEEEE. The CDR3 protein is CASSLDPNTGELFF. In nucleotides, the CDR3 is TGTGCCAGCAGCTTGGATCCCAACACCGGGGAGCTGTTTTTT.

The chain is built from TRBV2 and TRBJ2-7; no clear D. V gave up 6 bases and J gave up 1 base, with 1 base separating them. Germline V gene sequence: CDR1 SNHLY, CDR2 FYNNEI. This CDR3 is built from 10 residues. Here the CDR3 reads CASRSYEQYF. As DNA, the CDR3 is TGTGCCAGCAGGTCCTACGAGCAGTACTTC. The complete variable domain, with remaining parts taken from reference TRBV2 and TRBJ2-7, reads EPEVTQTPSHQVTQMGQEVILRCVPISNHLYFYWYRQILGQKVEFLVSFYNNEISEKSEIFDDQFSVERPDGSNFTLKIRSTKLEDSAMYFCASRSYEQYFGPGTRLTVT.

The chain recombines TRBV9 with TRBJ1-2, with 7 bases that match TRBD1. Trimming removed 0 bases from V and 4 bases from J; junction bases left unmatched: 18. Germline assignment: CDR1 SGDLS and CDR2 YYNGEE. There are 19 residues in the CDR3. CDR3 sequence reads: CASSVGPPGQSRNRYGYTF. As DNA, the CDR3 is TGTGCCAGCAGCGTAGGACCTCCGGGACAGAGCCGAAACCGCTATGGCTACACCTTC.

This rearrangement joins TRBV19 to TRBJ2-7, with 7 positions matching TRBD1. V lost 3 bases to trimming and J lost 1 base; unmatched junction nucleotides: 3. The CDR3 has 14 amino acids. CDR1 is LNHDA and CDR2 is SQIVND in the germline V gene (reference sequence). In nucleotides, the CDR3 is TGTGCCAGTAGTATCGGCAGGGGGTCCTACGAGCAGTACTTC. The encoded protein is CASSIGRGSYEQYF. The whole variable domain, remainder taken from reference TRBV19 and TRBJ2-7, is DGGITQSPKYLFRKEGQNVTLSCEQNLNHDAMYWYRQDPGQGLRLIYYSQIVNDFQKGDIAEGYSVSREKKESFPLTVTSAQKNPTAFYLCASSIGRGSYEQYFGPGTRLTVT.

This chain links TRBV15 with TRBJ1-5, with a weak D call TRBD1 (5 bases). Trimming pared 6 bases from V and 1 base from J, leaving 10 bases between. The CDR3 spans 14 residues. From germline, CDR1 is LNHNV and CDR2 YYDKDF (reference sequence). The CDR3 region has the DNA TGTGCCACCAGAGATTGGGACAGCAATCAGCCCCAGCATTTT. It translates to CATRDWDSNQPQHF.

This clone was found once. The chain links TRBV5-6 to TRBJ1-1; a possible D gene is TRBD1 (6 bases). Trimming pared 4 bases from V and 1 base from J, leaving 8 bases between. CDR1 and CDR2 from the germline V gene are SGHDT and YYEEEE. The CDR3 consists of 13 residues. The CDR3 sequence: CASSQTGNTEAFF. The CDR3 DNA sequence: TGTGCCAGCAGCCAGACAGGGAACACTGAAGCTTTCTTT.

The V call is TRBV9, the J call TRBJ1-1; D call uncertain. The V end lost 0 bases, the J end lost 0 bases, and 12 bases lay between the germline ends. The CDR3 loop spans 16 amino acids. CDR1 and CDR2 (germline): SGDLS, YYNGEE. DNA of the CDR3: TGTGCCAGCAGCGTAGCTGATGGGATGATGAACACTGAAGCTTTCTTT. Its protein product is CASSVADGMMNTEAFF.